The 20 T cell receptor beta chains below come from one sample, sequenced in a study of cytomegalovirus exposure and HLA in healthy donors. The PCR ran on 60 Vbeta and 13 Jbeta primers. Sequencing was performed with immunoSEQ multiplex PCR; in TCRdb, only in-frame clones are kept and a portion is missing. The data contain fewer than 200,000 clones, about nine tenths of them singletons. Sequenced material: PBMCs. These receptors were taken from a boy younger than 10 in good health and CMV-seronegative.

The CDR3 spells CASSFDRLNEKLFF. As DNA, the CDR3 is TGTGCCAGCAGCTTCGACAGGCTTAATGAAAAACTGTTTTTT. The rearrangement joins TRBV27 to TRBJ1-4; TRBD1 is a possible D gene (6 bases). V lost 6 bases to trimming and J lost 4 bases, with 12 bases between them. Germline loops: CDR1 MNHEY, CDR2 SMNVEV (reference sequence). The CDR3 spans 14 residues. The whole variable domain, remainder taken from reference TRBV27 and TRBJ1-4, is EAQVTQNPRYLITVTGKKLTVTCSQNMNHEYMSWYRQDPGLGLRQIYYSMNVEVTDKGDVPEGYKVSRKEKRNFPLILESPSPNQTSLYFCASSFDRLNEKLFFGSGTQLSVL.

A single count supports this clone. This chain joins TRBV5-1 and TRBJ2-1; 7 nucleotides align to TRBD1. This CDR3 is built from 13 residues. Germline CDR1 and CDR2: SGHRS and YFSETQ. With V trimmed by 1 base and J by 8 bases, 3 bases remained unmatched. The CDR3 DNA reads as TGCGCCAGCAGCTTGTACACAGGGGATGAGCAGTTCTTC. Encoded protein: CASSLYTGDEQFF.

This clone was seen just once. Written as DNA, the CDR3 is TGTGCCAGCACGCGGCTGCGGATGAACACTGAAGCTTTCTTT. Translating gives CASTRLRMNTEAFF. V usage is TRBV28 and J usage is TRBJ1-1; D ambiguous. The CDR3 has 14 residues. Per germline, CDR1 MDHEN and CDR2 SYDVKM. V dropped 7 bases and J dropped 0 bases, with 12 bases sitting between them.

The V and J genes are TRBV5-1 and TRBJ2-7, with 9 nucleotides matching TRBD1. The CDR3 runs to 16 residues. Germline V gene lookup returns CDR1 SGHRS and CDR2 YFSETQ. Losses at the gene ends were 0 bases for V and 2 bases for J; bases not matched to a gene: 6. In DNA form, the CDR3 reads TGCGCCAGCAGCTTGGCGGGTGGGACAGGGACCTACGAGCAGTACTTC. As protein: CASSLAGGTGTYEQYF.

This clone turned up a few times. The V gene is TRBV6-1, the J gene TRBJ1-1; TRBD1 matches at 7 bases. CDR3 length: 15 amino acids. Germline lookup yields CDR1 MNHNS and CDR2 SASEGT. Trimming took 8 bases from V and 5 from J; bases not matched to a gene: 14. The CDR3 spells CASLDRVMGLTEAFF. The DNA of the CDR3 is TGTGCCAGCCTTGACAGGGTAATGGGATTGACTGAAGCTTTCTTT.

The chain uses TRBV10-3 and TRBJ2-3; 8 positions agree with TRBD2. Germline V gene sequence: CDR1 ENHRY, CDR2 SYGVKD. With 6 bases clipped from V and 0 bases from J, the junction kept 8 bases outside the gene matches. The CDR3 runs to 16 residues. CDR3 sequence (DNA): TGTGCCATCAGCAATTTAGCGGGGTCTAGCACAGATACGCAGTATTTT. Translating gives CAISNLAGSSTDTQYF.

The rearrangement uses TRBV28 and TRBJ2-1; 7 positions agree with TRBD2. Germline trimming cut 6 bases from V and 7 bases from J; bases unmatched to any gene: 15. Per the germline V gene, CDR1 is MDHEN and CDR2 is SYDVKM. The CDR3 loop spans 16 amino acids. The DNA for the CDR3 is TGTGCCAGCAGCCGGGGGGTGGTGGTCCTCAGGAATGAGCAGTTCTTC. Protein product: CASSRGVVVLRNEQFF.

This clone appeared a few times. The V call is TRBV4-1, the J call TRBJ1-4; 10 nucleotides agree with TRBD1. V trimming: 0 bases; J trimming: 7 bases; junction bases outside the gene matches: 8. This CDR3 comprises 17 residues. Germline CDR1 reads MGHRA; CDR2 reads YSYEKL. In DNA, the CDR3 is TGCGCCAGCAGCCAAGACTCCTGGCGGGACAGGGGTGAAAAACTGTTTTTT. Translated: CASSQDSWRDRGEKLFF.

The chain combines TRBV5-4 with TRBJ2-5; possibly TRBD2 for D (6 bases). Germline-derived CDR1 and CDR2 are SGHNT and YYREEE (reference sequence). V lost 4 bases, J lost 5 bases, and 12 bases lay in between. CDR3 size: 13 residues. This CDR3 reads CASSPERGETQYF. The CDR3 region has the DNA TGTGCCAGCAGCCCAGAACGGGGGGAGACCCAGTACTTC.

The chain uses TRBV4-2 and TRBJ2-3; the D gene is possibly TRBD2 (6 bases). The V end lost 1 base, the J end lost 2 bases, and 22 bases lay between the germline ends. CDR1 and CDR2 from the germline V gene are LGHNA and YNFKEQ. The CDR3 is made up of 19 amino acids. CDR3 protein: CASSQGGGFAEGFTDTQYF. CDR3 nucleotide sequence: TGTGCCAGCAGCCAAGGGGGCGGCTTTGCGGAGGGCTTCACAGATACGCAGTATTTT.

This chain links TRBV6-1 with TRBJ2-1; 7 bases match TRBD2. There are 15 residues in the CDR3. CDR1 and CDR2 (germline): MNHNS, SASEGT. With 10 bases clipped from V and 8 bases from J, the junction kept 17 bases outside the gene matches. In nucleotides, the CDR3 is TGTGCCACCACCGCCGAAGGACTAGTATTTGATGAGCAGTTCTTC. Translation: CATTAEGLVFDEQFF.

Here the CDR3 reads CASSQGQDYGYTF. For the CDR3, the DNA is TGCGCCAGCAGCCAAGGACAAGACTATGGCTACACCTTC. The chain combines TRBV4-1 with TRBJ1-2; the D is unclear. The germline V gene encodes CDR1 MGHRA and CDR2 YSYEKL. Deletions cut 1 base from V and 3 bases from J, with 6 bases between. The CDR3 is made up of 13 amino acids.

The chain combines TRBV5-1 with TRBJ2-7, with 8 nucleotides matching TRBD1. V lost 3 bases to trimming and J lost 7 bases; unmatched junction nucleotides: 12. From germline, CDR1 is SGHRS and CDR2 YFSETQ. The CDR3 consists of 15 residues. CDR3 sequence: CASSSRQGAVKEQYF. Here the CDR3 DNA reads TGCGCCAGCAGCTCCAGGCAGGGGGCGGTTAAAGAGCAGTACTTC.

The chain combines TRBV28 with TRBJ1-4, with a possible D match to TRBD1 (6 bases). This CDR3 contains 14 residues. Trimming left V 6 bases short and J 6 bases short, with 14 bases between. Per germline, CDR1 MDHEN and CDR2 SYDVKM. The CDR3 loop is CASSEQGGHEKLFF. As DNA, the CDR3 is TGTGCCAGCAGCGAACAGGGCGGTCATGAAAAACTGTTTTTT. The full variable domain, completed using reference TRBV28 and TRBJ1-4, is DVKVTQSSRYLVKRTGEKVFLECVQDMDHENMFWYRQDPGLGLRLIYFSYDVKMKEKGDIPEGYSVSREKKERFSLILESASTNQTSMYLCASSEQGGHEKLFFGSGTQLSVL.

The CDR3 protein is CASSLVGTGIYEQYF. The DNA for the CDR3 is TGTGCCAGCAGCTTGGTAGGGACAGGGATCTACGAGCAGTACTTC. The rearrangement uses TRBV5-5 and TRBJ2-7, with 9 nucleotides matching TRBD1. Losses at the gene ends were 0 bases for V and 3 bases for J; bases not matched to a gene: 4. CDR3 length: 15 residues. CDR1 and CDR2 from the germline V gene are SGHKS and YYEKEE (reference sequence).

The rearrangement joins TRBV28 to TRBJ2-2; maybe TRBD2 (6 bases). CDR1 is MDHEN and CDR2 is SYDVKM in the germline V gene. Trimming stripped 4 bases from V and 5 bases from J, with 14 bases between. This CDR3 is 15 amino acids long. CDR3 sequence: CASSSLGRGTGELFF. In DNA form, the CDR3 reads TGTGCCAGCAGTTCCCTGGGGCGGGGTACCGGGGAGCTGTTTTTT.

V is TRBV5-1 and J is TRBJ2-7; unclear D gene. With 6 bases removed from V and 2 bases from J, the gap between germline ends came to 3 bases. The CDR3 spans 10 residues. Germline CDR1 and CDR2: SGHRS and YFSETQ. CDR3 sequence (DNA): TGCGCCAGCAACACCTACGAGCAGTACTTC. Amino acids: CASNTYEQYF.

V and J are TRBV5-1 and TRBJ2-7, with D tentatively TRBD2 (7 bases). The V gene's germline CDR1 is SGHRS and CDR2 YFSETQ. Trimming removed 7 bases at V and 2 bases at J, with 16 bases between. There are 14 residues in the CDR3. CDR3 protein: CASGAGAGPYEQYF. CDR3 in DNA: TGCGCCAGCGGGGCGGGGGCAGGTCCCTACGAGCAGTACTTC.

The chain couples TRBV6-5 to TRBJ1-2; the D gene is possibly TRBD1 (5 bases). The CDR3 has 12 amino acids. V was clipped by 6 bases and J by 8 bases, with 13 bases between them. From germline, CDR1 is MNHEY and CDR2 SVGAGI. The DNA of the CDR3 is TGTGCCAGCAGGAAGAGGGGAGGGGGCTACACCTTC. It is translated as CASRKRGGGYTF.

This chain's CDR3 is CASSEVQGADIQYF. CDR3 DNA: TGTGCCAGCAGTGAGGTACAGGGGGCTGACATTCAGTACTTC. The rearrangement uses TRBV6-1 and TRBJ2-4, with 9 bases aligning to TRBD1. CDR3 length: 14 residues. V trimming: 3 bases; J trimming: 8 bases; junction bases outside the gene matches: 5. CDR1 and CDR2 from the germline V gene are MNHNS and SASEGT.